This record looks at one T cell receptor beta chain sequence and its context. This sample stems from a study of cytomegalovirus exposure and HLA in healthy donors. PCR was performed using 60 Vbeta and 13 Jbeta primers. Profiling relied on immunoSEQ multiplex PCR, and the TCRdb table lists in-frame clones only, not all of them. Of around 150,000 clones listed, about 81% are singletons. V gave up 5 bases and J gave up 4 bases; unmatched junction bases: 13. CDR3 length: 17 amino acids. Germline-derived CDR1 and CDR2 are MGHDK and SYGVNS. V is TRBV25-1 and J is TRBJ2-3; TRBD1 aligns across 9 bases. Input material: PBMCs. This TCR was recovered from a girl aged 10-17 years in good health and CMV-seropositive. The CDR3 bases are TGTGCCAGCAGTTCGGCACTGGGGACAGGGAGCGCAGATACGCAGTATTTT. Translated, it gives CASSSALGTGSADTQYF.